A single sample gave rise to the 31 T cell receptor beta chains below, sequenced in a study of vaccination effects on CD4 cells after COVID-19. Isolating CD4+ T cells followed approximately nine days of culture. From March to December 2020, the person had a SARS-CoV-2 infection that was confirmed by PCR. Each participant was given two doses of one vaccine (BNT162b2 or mRNA-1273). Measured with immunoSEQ multiplex PCR; TCRdb has only the in-frame clones, and not every one. The repertoire holds tens of thousands of clones, with about 70% as singletons. No antigens are known for them. The sample was CD4+ T cells from PBMCs cultured without peptide, taken after COVID-19 vaccination. These receptors originate from a human donor who had a prior SARS-CoV-2 infection.

The gene calls are TRBV20-1 and TRBJ2-1, with a possible D match to TRBD2 (5 bases). The CDR3 is 11 residues long. Germline CDR1 DFQATT, CDR2 SNEGSKA (reference sequence). V shed 7 bases and J shed 10 bases, with 14 bases lying between them. CDR3 residues: CSGSVRGEQFF. The DNA of the CDR3 is TGCAGTGGTTCAGTTCGCGGGGAGCAGTTCTTC.

The J gene is TRBJ2-1, the V gene TRBV12-3 or TRBV12-4; the D is unclear. The V and J ends lost 6 bases and 4 bases respectively, with 7 bases between them. This CDR3 has 12 residues. The chain's CDR3 is CASSPLYNEQFF. The CDR3, as DNA: TGTGCCAGCAGCCCGCTATACAATGAGCAGTTCTTC.

The chain recombines TRBV29-1 with TRBJ2-7; D gene unclear. This CDR3 spans 11 amino acids. Germline V gene data show CDR1 as SQVTM and CDR2 as ANQGSEA. V was clipped by 4 bases and J by 4 bases, with 8 bases between them. The CDR3, as DNA: TGCAGCGTTGTACAGCTATACGAGCAGTACTTC. Its protein product is CSVVQLYEQYF.

The chain employs TRBV10-3 and TRBJ1-1; D remains ambiguous. The CDR3 runs to 13 residues. Germline CDR1 and CDR2: ENHRY and SYGVKD. Trimming pared 6 bases from V and 2 bases from J, leaving 10 bases between. The CDR3 coding sequence is TGTGCCATCAGAGGTGACCTTAACACTGAAGCTTTCTTT. Protein product: CAIRGDLNTEAFF.

This chain links TRBV7-3 with TRBJ2-1; a weak D match, TRBD2 (6 bases). Germline V lookup: CDR1 SGHTA, CDR2 FQGTGA. This CDR3 contains 13 residues. V lost 5 bases and J 9 bases, leaving 14 bases between the germline ends. As DNA, the CDR3 is TGTGCCAGCAGCCCAAAGTCGGGGGTTGAGCAGTTCTTC. It yields the protein CASSPKSGVEQFF.

The rearrangement joins TRBV6-2 or TRBV6-3 to TRBJ1-5, with 12 bases aligning to TRBD1. The CDR3 is 15 residues long. CDR1 and CDR2 from the germline V gene are MNHEY and SVGEGT. The V and J ends lost 5 bases and 7 bases, in that order; junction bases with no gene match: 6. The CDR3 sequence is CASSHGTGGTQPQHF. CDR3 bases: TGTGCCAGCAGTCACGGGACAGGGGGCACGCAGCCCCAGCATTTT.

This clone showed up just a few times. This rearrangement joins TRBV5-1 to TRBJ1-6, with 7 bases lining up with TRBD1. The CDR3 runs to 13 residues. V was clipped by 1 base and J by 10 bases; unmatched bases: 2. Germline V gene data show CDR1 as SGHRS and CDR2 as YFSETQ. The CDR3 loop is CASSLTGESPLHF. The CDR3 DNA sequence: TGCGCCAGCAGCTTGACAGGGGAGTCACCCCTCCACTTT.

The chain uses TRBV2 and TRBJ1-1; a weak D match, TRBD1 (5 bases). Germline loops: CDR1 SNHLY, CDR2 FYNNEI. V was pared by 6 bases and J by 0 bases, with 11 bases between. The CDR3 extends over 14 amino acids. The CDR3 DNA reads as TGTGCCAGCAGCACTCAAGGGGTGAACACTGAAGCTTTCTTT. Protein: CASSTQGVNTEAFF. Supplemented by reference TRBV2 and TRBJ1-1, the full variable domain reads EPEVTQTPSHQVTQMGQEVILRCVPISNHLYFYWYRQILGQKVEFLVSFYNNEISEKSEIFDDQFSVERPDGSNFTLKIRSTKLEDSAMYFCASSTQGVNTEAFFGQGTRLTVV.

In its sample, this clone was seen once. The J gene is TRBJ1-1, the V gene TRBV5-1; the D is unclear. The germline V gene has CDR1 SGHRS and CDR2 YFSETQ. The V gene lost 1 base and the J gene lost 0 bases, with 7 bases spanning the gap. The CDR3 spans 14 residues. The CDR3 bases are TGCGCCAGCAGCTTGTTTCTTATGAACACTGAAGCTTTCTTT. It codes for CASSLFLMNTEAFF.

This clone showed up just a few times. This chain joins TRBV5-1 and TRBJ1-4; no reliable D call. There are 13 residues in the CDR3. Trimming removed 4 bases from V and 7 bases from J, with 11 bases in between. CDR1 SGHRS and CDR2 YFSETQ come from the germline V gene. DNA for the CDR3: TGCGCCAGCAGCCGCCCGGGAATTGAAAAACTGTTTTTT. Its protein is CASSRPGIEKLFF.

J is TRBJ2-1 and V is TRBV29-1, with 12 bases aligning to TRBD2. Germline values: CDR1 SQVTM, CDR2 ANQGSEA. CDR3 length: 16 residues. J lost 4 bases, V lost 5 bases, and 9 bases had no gene match. CDR3 in DNA: TGCAGCGTTAGCCTAGGACTAGCGGGGTCGTACAATGAGCAGTTCTTC. Residues: CSVSLGLAGSYNEQFF.

This clone was seen a single time. V usage is TRBV2 and J usage is TRBJ2-7; 9 bases match TRBD2. The V and J ends lost 6 bases and 7 bases, in that order; junction bases with no gene match: 7. This CDR3 has 13 amino acids. Germline V CDR1 and CDR2: SNHLY, FYNNEI. This CDR3 reads CASSGILAGEQYF. The CDR3 coding sequence is TGTGCCAGCAGCGGTATACTAGCGGGTGAGCAGTACTTC.

V is TRBV5-1 and J is TRBJ2-3; D is undetermined. The CDR3 has 14 amino acids. The ends were cut back, 0 bases at V and 2 bases at J, with 7 bases in the middle. Germline lookup yields CDR1 SGHRS and CDR2 YFSETQ. This chain's CDR3 is CASSLGEPTDTQYF. In DNA, the CDR3 is TGCGCCAGCAGCTTGGGAGAACCCACAGATACGCAGTATTTT.

The genes are TRBV11-2 and TRBJ2-5; D is possibly TRBD2 (6 bases). Deletions cut 4 bases from V and 2 bases from J, with 11 bases between. CDR3 length: 14 residues. CDR1 is SGHAT and CDR2 is FQNNGV in the germline V gene. The CDR3 reads CASSSLREQETQYF. As DNA, the CDR3 is TGTGCCAGCAGCTCGCTCCGGGAGCAAGAGACCCAGTACTTC. The complete variable domain, with remaining parts taken from reference TRBV11-2 and TRBJ2-5, reads EAGVAQSPRYKIIEKRQSVAFWCNPISGHATLYWYQQILGQGPKLLIQFQNNGVVDDSQLPKDRFSAERLKGVDSTLKIQPAKLEDSAVYLCASSSLREQETQYFGPGTRLLVL.

V gene TRBV5-6 combines with J gene TRBJ1-2; the D gene is possibly TRBD1 (6 bases). Trimming removed 3 bases from V and 5 bases from J, with 26 bases in between. This CDR3 is 18 amino acids long. The V gene's germline CDR1 is SGHDT and CDR2 YYEEEE. The CDR3 sequence: CASSSMFGGYSGSYGYTF. CDR3 in DNA: TGTGCCAGCAGCTCCATGTTTGGGGGCTACTCAGGGTCTTATGGCTACACCTTC.

The chain couples TRBV13 to TRBJ1-4; 7 bases agree with TRBD1. This CDR3 region has 14 residues. Germline lookup yields CDR1 PRHDT and CDR2 FYEKMQ (reference sequence). After removal of 2 bases from V and 11 bases from J, the junction contained 8 bases not matched to a gene. The CDR3 coding sequence is TGTGCCAGCAGCTTATTAATAGAGGGACAGAAACTGTTTTTT. This gives the protein CASSLLIEGQKLFF.

The rearrangement joins TRBV12-3 or TRBV12-4 to TRBJ2-7; D possibly corresponds to TRBD2 (5 bases). This CDR3 contains 13 residues. Trimming left V 3 bases short and J 7 bases short, with 13 bases between. CDR3 nucleotides: TGTGCCAGCAGTTTCGGACTCCGCGTAGAGCAGTACTTC. Its translation is CASSFGLRVEQYF.

The chain joins TRBV2 to TRBJ1-2, with 7 bases that match TRBD1. Germline loops: CDR1 SNHLY, CDR2 FYNNEI. This CDR3 region has 12 residues. Trimming cost V 6 bases and J 8 bases; bases outside gene matches: 6. In DNA form, the CDR3 reads TGTGCCAGCAGGACCACAGGGGAAGGCTACACCTTC. Protein product: CASRTTGEGYTF.

The gene calls are TRBV18 and TRBJ2-7, with D hard to call. Germline CDR1 is KGHSH and CDR2 is LQKENI. Trimming took 0 bases from V and 1 from J, leaving 1 base between them. This CDR3 spans 12 amino acids. DNA for the CDR3: TGTGCCAGCTCACCACCTTCCTACGAGCAGTACTTC. Translation gives CASSPPSYEQYF.

This chain joins TRBV11-2 and TRBJ2-5; D ambiguous. Germline V gene data show CDR1 as SGHAT and CDR2 as FQNNGV. The V and J ends lost 5 bases and 4 bases respectively, with 14 bases between them. The CDR3 covers 14 residues. The CDR3 region has the DNA TGTGCCAGCAGCCTCTCGGGTAGCCGAGAGACCCAGTACTTC. As protein: CASSLSGSRETQYF. The complete variable domain, with remaining parts taken from reference TRBV11-2 and TRBJ2-5, reads EAGVAQSPRYKIIEKRQSVAFWCNPISGHATLYWYQQILGQGPKLLIQFQNNGVVDDSQLPKDRFSAERLKGVDSTLKIQPAKLEDSAVYLCASSLSGSRETQYFGPGTRLLVL.

The V gene is TRBV12-3 or TRBV12-4, the J gene TRBJ2-1; 8 bases are shared with TRBD1. CDR3 length: 12 residues. V trimming: 11 bases; J trimming: 9 bases; junction bases outside the gene matches: 9. CDR3 coding DNA: TGTGCCTCAAGGACAGGGTTGGCTGAGCAGTTCTTC. Protein product: CASRTGLAEQFF.

V is TRBV29-1 and J is TRBJ2-3; weak D call: TRBD2 (5 bases). The V and J ends lost 3 bases and 3 bases respectively, with 10 bases between them. This CDR3 is 13 amino acids long. Per the germline V gene, CDR1 is SQVTM and CDR2 is ANQGSEA. The CDR3 loop is CSVDLALTDTQYF. The CDR3, as DNA: TGCAGCGTTGACCTAGCTCTTACAGATACGCAGTATTTT.

V gene TRBV29-1 combines with J gene TRBJ2-5, with D tentatively TRBD1 or TRBD2 (5 bases each). Per germline, CDR1 SQVTM and CDR2 ANQGSEA. Trimming took off 3 bases at V and 2 bases at J, with 10 bases between the two ends. The CDR3 runs 13 residues. The CDR3 DNA follows: TGCAGCGTTGAGGGGACCGATCAAGAGACCCAGTACTTC. This encodes CSVEGTDQETQYF.

The CDR3 reads CASSLTDRTEAFF. The CDR3 DNA is TGTGCCAGCAGCTTAACAGATCGCACTGAAGCTTTCTTT. The genes are TRBV11-2 and TRBJ1-1, with D uncertain. Trimming left V 2 bases short and J 4 bases short, with 8 bases between. The germline V gene encodes CDR1 SGHAT and CDR2 FQNNGV. The CDR3 runs to 13 residues.

The chain employs TRBV30 and TRBJ1-2; maybe TRBD1 (5 bases). Between the trimmed V and J ends, which lost 5 bases and 8 bases, there was a span of 21 bases. From germline, CDR1 is GTSNPN and CDR2 SVGIG (reference sequence). The CDR3 spans 14 residues. CDR3 residues: CAWVETLRGWGYTF. As DNA, the CDR3 is TGTGCCTGGGTGGAGACACTTAGGGGCTGGGGCTACACCTTC.

The chain uses TRBV2 and TRBJ1-3, with 7 bases lining up with TRBD1. This CDR3 region has 14 residues. The ends lost 5 bases at V and 8 bases at J; junction bases unmatched: 9. Per the germline V gene, CDR1 is SNHLY and CDR2 is FYNNEI. The DNA for the CDR3 is TGTGCCAGCAGTCCGGGACAGTTTTTGGACACCATATATTTT. This translates into CASSPGQFLDTIYF.

This clone has only a few counts. V usage is TRBV15 and J usage is TRBJ2-7; D gene ambiguous. The CDR3 runs to 13 residues. Per germline, CDR1 LNHNV and CDR2 YYDKDF (reference sequence). V lost 5 bases and J lost 6, with 14 bases in between. The CDR3 loop reads CATSSRTETEQYF. The CDR3 bases are TGTGCCACCAGCTCGAGGACGGAGACCGAGCAGTACTTC.

The chain is built from TRBV29-1 and TRBJ1-2, with D perhaps TRBD1 (5 bases). In germline, CDR1 is SQVTM, CDR2 ANQGSEA. V shed 3 bases and J shed 4 bases, with 12 bases lying between them. This CDR3 region has 13 residues. The chain's CDR3 is CSVDPPGRYGYTF. The CDR3, as DNA: TGCAGCGTTGACCCCCCAGGGCGCTATGGCTACACCTTC.

CDR3: CASSPGTGSYGYTF. The CDR3 DNA reads TGTGCCAGCAGTCCGGGGACAGGGAGCTATGGCTACACCTTC. The rearrangement links TRBV27 to TRBJ1-2, with 9 bases aligning to TRBD1. The CDR3 covers 14 residues. The V gene's germline CDR1 is MNHEY and CDR2 SMNVEV (reference sequence). V was clipped by 5 bases and J by 4 bases; unmatched bases: 5.

The chain has TRBV7-3 and TRBJ1-6; 8 bases match TRBD1. The CDR3 loop spans 14 amino acids. V lost 5 bases, J lost 7 bases, and 4 bases stayed unmatched. Germline CDR1 and CDR2: SGHTA and FQGTGA. CDR3 coding DNA: TGTGCCAGCAGCCAGACAGGGGTCAATTCACCCCTCCACTTT. It specifies CASSQTGVNSPLHF. The variable domain in full, completed from reference TRBV7-3 and TRBJ1-6, reads GAGVSQTPSNKVTEKGKYVELRCDPISGHTALYWYRQSLGQGPEFLIYFQGTGAADDSGLPNDRFFAVRPEGSVSTLKIQRTERGDSAVYLCASSQTGVNSPLHFGNGTRLTVT.

V is TRBV2 and J is TRBJ2-2; 8 bases are a match to TRBD2. The CDR3 runs to 15 residues. With 3 bases clipped from V and 3 bases from J, the junction kept 3 bases outside the gene matches. Per the germline V gene, CDR1 is SNHLY and CDR2 is FYNNEI. The CDR3 coding sequence is TGTGCCAGCAGTGATCTTAGCGGGGACACCGGGGAGCTGTTTTTT. Protein: CASSDLSGDTGELFF.